This TCR beta chain was sequenced in a study of T cells in Graves' hyperthyroidism and ophthalmopathy. Study details: At the time of initial diagnosis and before any treatment, peripheral blood was collected. Whole-study findings and limits: Blood also contained most expanded thyroid clonotypes above 0.001.

The table lists this clonotype with many counts. Its antigen remains unknown. What was amplified from RNA transcripts were TCR beta CDR3 regions. First-round RT-PCR targeting the TCR CDR3 was performed with the HTBI primer set. TCRdb independently ran MiXCR on the multiplex PCR reads; one entry per CDR3 protein. The sample has some 300,000 distinct CDR3 sequences, 15% to 20% seen once. Clinical symptoms, serum thyroxine and TRAb, thyroid ultrasound and orbital computed tomography together formed the diagnostic basis. Trimming removed 3 bases from V and 6 bases from J, with 9 bases in between. Germline V gives CDR1 MNHNS, CDR2 SASEGT. The CDR3 spans 13 residues.

The material sequenced was blood. This receptor was obtained from a man in his forties or fifties with Graves' ophthalmopathy. The J gene is TRBJ1-5, the V gene TRBV6-1; D not certain. CDR3 sequence reads: CASSERVSQPQHF. In DNA form, the CDR3 reads TGTGCCAGCAGTGAGAGGGTCAGTCAGCCCCAGCATTTT.